Each of the 21 T cell receptor beta chains below was sequenced from the same sample in a study of shared clonotypes between healthy human individuals. Naivety among CD8 cells was defined by CD45RO negativity and positive CCR7 selection, thereby excluding terminally differentiated effector memory CD45RA+ cells. Data came from immunoSEQ multiplex PCR; TCRdb stores just in-frame clones and leaves some out. Here the sample spans 1.5 million to 2.5 million clones, about 94% being singletons. Sequenced: naive CD8+ T cells sorted from blood. Receptor source: a man aged 18-30 years in good health.

This rearrangement joins TRBV7-8 to TRBJ1-2; 7 bases are shared with TRBD1. The CDR3 spans 15 residues. Looked up from germline, CDR1 is SGHVS and CDR2 is FQNEAQ. V was pared by 1 base and J by 5 bases, with 7 bases of the junction left unmatched. The CDR3 nucleotides are TGTGCCAGCAGCTTAGGCGGTGGACAGGAGTATGGCTACACCTTC. This translates into CASSLGGGQEYGYTF.

The J gene is TRBJ2-7, the V gene TRBV11-2; 11 nucleotides match TRBD2. CDR1 is SGHAT, CDR2 FQNNGV, per germline. CDR3 length: 16 amino acids. J lost 2 bases, V lost 0 bases, and 3 bases had no gene match. This CDR3 reads CASSLEAGLAAYEQYF. In DNA form, the CDR3 reads TGTGCCAGCAGCTTAGAAGCGGGACTAGCGGCCTACGAGCAGTACTTC. Drawing the rest from reference TRBV11-2 and TRBJ2-7, the complete variable domain is EAGVAQSPRYKIIEKRQSVAFWCNPISGHATLYWYQQILGQGPKLLIQFQNNGVVDDSQLPKDRFSAERLKGVDSTLKIQPAKLEDSAVYLCASSLEAGLAAYEQYFGPGTRLTVT.

This clone was seen just once. This rearrangement joins TRBV7-6 to TRBJ2-7, with TRBD2 matching 11 bases. V lost 5 bases and J lost 7; bases outside the gene matches: 4. Germline CDR1 is SGHVS and CDR2 is FNYEAQ. The CDR3 has 13 residues. CDR3 in DNA: TGTGCCAGCAGCAGGACTAGCGGGTCGGAGCAGTACTTC. Amino acid sequence: CASSRTSGSEQYF.

The chain links TRBV6-5 to TRBJ1-2; TRBD1 agrees at 7 bases. After removal of 5 bases from V and 7 bases from J, the junction contained 10 bases not matched to a gene. Germline-derived CDR1 and CDR2 are MNHEY and SVGAGI. The length of the CDR3 is 14 residues. Written as DNA, the CDR3 is TGTGCCAGCAGTCCCACAGGGGACTGGGGTGGCTACACCTTC. Its translation is CASSPTGDWGGYTF.

V gene TRBV4-1 combines with J gene TRBJ1-5; TRBD1 might be the D (6 bases). Germline V gene lookup returns CDR1 MGHRA and CDR2 YSYEKL. This CDR3 comprises 15 residues. This CDR3 is CAELGAPGVGQPQHF. The CDR3, as DNA: TGCGCAGAACTTGGGGCTCCAGGGGTAGGTCAGCCCCAGCATTTT.

This chain connects TRBV9 to TRBJ1-4; 7 nucleotides line up with TRBD1. Germline V lookup: CDR1 SGDLS, CDR2 YYNGEE. The CDR3 has 14 amino acids. V shed 1 base and J 7 bases; nucleotides not matched to a gene: 4. CDR3: CASSVTGVGEKLFF. In DNA form, the CDR3 reads TGTGCCAGCAGCGTAACAGGGGTGGGTGAAAAACTGTTTTTT.

With regard to this clone: Other DNA sequences in the same sample also yield this CDR3. The CDR3, as DNA: TGTGCCAGCCGCGGTCTTAATAGCAATCAGCCCCAGCATTTT. Residues: CASRGLNSNQPQHF. The rearrangement links TRBV2 to TRBJ1-5; D is ambiguous. The V gene's germline CDR1 is SNHLY and CDR2 FYNNEI. The CDR3 is 14 amino acids. The V and J ends lost 8 bases and 0 bases respectively, with 11 bases between them.

This chain connects TRBV10-3 to TRBJ2-7; D might be TRBD2 (5 bases). CDR1 and CDR2 (germline): ENHRY, SYGVKD. The CDR3 totals 14 residues. Trimming shortened V by 4 bases and J by 3 bases, and 13 bases separated the two germline ends. The CDR3 coding sequence is TGTGCCATCAGTGCGAAGGACTTACTCTACGAGCAGTACTTC. Amino acid sequence: CAISAKDLLYEQYF.

This chain joins TRBV15 and TRBJ2-5; no definite D call. Trimming shortened V by 1 base and J by 2 bases, and 5 bases separated the two germline ends. This CDR3 region has 13 residues. Germline-derived CDR1 and CDR2 are LNHNV and YYDKDF (reference sequence). CDR3 bases: TGTGCCACCAGCAGAGTCCAGCAAGAGACCCAGTACTTC. Translating gives CATSRVQQETQYF. The whole variable domain, remainder taken from reference TRBV15 and TRBJ2-5, is DAMVIQNPRYQVTQFGKPVTLSCSQTLNHNVMYWYQQKSSQAPKLLFHYYDKDFNNEADTPDNFQSRRPNTSFCFLDIRSPGLGDTAMYLCATSRVQQETQYFGPGTRLLVL.

V usage is TRBV4-1 and J usage is TRBJ2-5, with D perhaps matching TRBD2 (5 bases). V dropped 4 bases and J dropped 1 base, with 13 bases sitting between them. From germline, CDR1 is MGHRA and CDR2 YSYEKL. This CDR3 has 15 amino acids. The CDR3 nucleotides are TGCGCCAGCAGCCCCGACGGGGTTTCCCAAGAGACCCAGTACTTC. Protein: CASSPDGVSQETQYF.

The J gene is TRBJ2-7, the V gene TRBV7-2, with TRBD2 identical over 9 bases. The CDR3 contains 15 residues. CDR1 is SGHTA and CDR2 is FQGNSA in the germline V gene. The V segment lost 1 base and the J segment 3 bases; nucleotides outside the gene matches: 4. The CDR3 DNA reads as TGTGCCAGCAGCTTAGAAACTAGCGGGTACTACGAGCAGTACTTC. As protein: CASSLETSGYYEQYF. Variable domain in full (rest from reference TRBV7-2 and TRBJ2-7): GAGVSQSPSNKVTEKGKDVELRCDPISGHTALYWYRQSLGQGLEFLIYFQGNSAPDKSGLPSDRFSAERTGGSVSTLTIQRTQQEDSAVYLCASSLETSGYYEQYFGPGTRLTVT.

This sequence joins TRBV4-3 and TRBJ1-6; 8 positions match TRBD1. The CDR3 contains 18 residues. The V gene's germline CDR1 is LGHNA and CDR2 YSLEER. V was clipped by 0 bases and J by 7 bases; unmatched bases: 11. The CDR3 DNA sequence: TGCGCCAGCAGCCAAGATCGAACAGGGGGAGTACTCAATTCACCCCTCCACTTT. This gives the protein CASSQDRTGGVLNSPLHF.

This rearrangement joins TRBV28 to TRBJ2-1, with D possibly being TRBD1 (6 bases). Germline V lookup: CDR1 MDHEN, CDR2 SYDVKM. The length of the CDR3 is 14 residues. V lost 5 bases and J lost 6, with 14 bases in between. CDR3 coding DNA: TGTGCCAGCAGTGCCCCGACAGGCCCCAATGAGCAGTTCTTC. The encoded protein is CASSAPTGPNEQFF.

The chain employs TRBV5-6 and TRBJ2-7; 7 bases are shared with TRBD2. Germline trimming cut 0 bases from V and 4 bases from J; bases unmatched to any gene: 10. The CDR3 extends over 16 amino acids. Germline values: CDR1 SGHDT, CDR2 YYEEEE. This CDR3 reads CASSLAGLAVVYEQYF. For the CDR3, the DNA is TGTGCCAGCAGCTTGGCTGGTCTAGCGGTGGTTTACGAGCAGTACTTC.

The gene calls are TRBV5-4 and TRBJ1-1, with D maybe TRBD1 (5 bases). The germline CDR1 and CDR2 sequences are SGHNT and YYREEE (reference sequence). The CDR3 spans 14 residues. V shed 2 bases and J shed 3 bases, with 11 bases lying between them. As DNA, the CDR3 is TGTGCCAGCAGCTTTAGGACGGGGGACACTGAAGCTTTCTTT. Its protein product is CASSFRTGDTEAFF.

V usage is TRBV9 and J usage is TRBJ2-4; no firm D call. V shed 0 bases and J shed 8 bases, with 9 bases lying between them. The CDR3 covers 13 residues. The germline V gene encodes CDR1 SGDLS and CDR2 YYNGEE. This CDR3 reads CASSVVLGDIQYF. The CDR3 DNA reads TGTGCCAGCAGCGTAGTCCTTGGAGACATTCAGTACTTC. The variable domain in full, with the rest retrieved from reference TRBV9 and TRBJ2-4, is DSGVTQTPKHLITATGQRVTLRCSPRSGDLSVYWYQQSLDQGLQFLIQYYNGEERAKGNILERFSAQQFPDLHSELNLSSLELGDSALYFCASSVVLGDIQYFGAGTRLSVL.

This chain's CDR3 is CASSQHQAYEQYF. CDR3 DNA sequence: TGTGCCAGCAGCCAACATCAGGCCTACGAGCAGTACTTC. The chain combines TRBV7-6 with TRBJ2-7, with unresolved D. Trimming took off 5 bases at V and 2 bases at J, with 10 bases between the two ends. The CDR3 has 13 amino acids. Germline V CDR1 and CDR2: SGHVS, FNYEAQ.

The chain carries TRBV11-2 and TRBJ1-2; 7 nucleotides match TRBD1. With 1 base clipped from V and 7 bases from J, the junction kept 12 bases outside the gene matches. CDR3 length: 16 amino acids. CDR1 SGHAT and CDR2 FQNNGV come from the germline V gene. The chain's CDR3 is CASSLGGWDSEGGYTF. The CDR3 DNA is TGTGCCAGCAGCTTAGGTGGTTGGGACAGTGAGGGTGGCTACACCTTC.

This chain joins TRBV7-9 and TRBJ2-7, with 11 bases lining up with TRBD2. The CDR3 runs 15 residues. Germline assignment: CDR1 SEHNR and CDR2 FQNEAQ (reference sequence). Trimming took 1 base from V and 3 from J; bases not matched to a gene: 2. The CDR3: CASSLVTSGDYEQYF. In DNA, the CDR3 is TGTGCCAGCAGCTTAGTGACTAGCGGGGACTACGAGCAGTACTTC.

With respect to this clone: One end of the junction does not line up with germline, which may come from a read error. The J gene is TRBJ1-1, the V gene TRBV10-3; D uncertain. CDR1 is ENHRY and CDR2 is SYGVKD in the germline V gene. The CDR3 length is 14 residues. The CDR3 sequence: CAISDSLGNAEAFF. As DNA, the CDR3 is TGTGCCATCAGTGACTCCCTAGGGAACGCTGAAGCTTTCTTT.

The chain recombines TRBV11-2 with TRBJ2-7; 9 bases line up with TRBD2. J gave up 0 bases and V 4 bases, and 7 bases lay outside the gene matches. The germline gives CDR1 SGHAT, CDR2 FQNNGV. CDR3 length: 16 residues. CDR3 in amino acids: CASSSAAGGYSYEQYF. CDR3 in DNA: TGTGCCAGCAGCTCCGCCGCGGGAGGGTACTCCTACGAGCAGTACTTC. The full variable domain, in which reference TRBV11-2 and TRBJ2-7 provide the parts outside the CDR3, is EAGVAQSPRYKIIEKRQSVAFWCNPISGHATLYWYQQILGQGPKLLIQFQNNGVVDDSQLPKDRFSAERLKGVDSTLKIQPAKLEDSAVYLCASSSAAGGYSYEQYFGPGTRLTVT.